Below, 21 T cell receptor beta chains from the same sample are listed, as sequenced in a study of technical replicates of blood from four donors. Repertoires were generated with immunoSEQ multiplex PCR, while TCRdb's copy carries only in-frame clones and drops some. The sample yields just under 100,000 clones, 95% seen once. Sequencing was carried out using T cells isolated from PBMCs. The origin of the receptors is a human donor in good health.

This clone was counted only a few times. The V call is TRBV2, the J call TRBJ1-1; the D gene is possibly TRBD1 (5 bases). Trimming pared 7 bases from V and 11 bases from J, leaving 17 bases between. Per germline, CDR1 SNHLY and CDR2 FYNNEI. This CDR3 spans 12 amino acids. The CDR3 loop reads CASIVYSDSAFF. CDR3 nucleotides: TGTGCCAGCATCGTCTACTCAGACAGCGCTTTCTTT.

CDR3 region: CASSPGLAGGGRVEQFF. The CDR3 DNA follows: TGTGCCAGCAGCCCCGGGCTAGCGGGAGGAGGACGGGTTGAGCAGTTCTTC. The chain couples TRBV11-3 to TRBJ2-1, with 11 positions matching TRBD2. The CDR3 is made up of 17 amino acids. V lost 5 bases, J lost 9 bases, and 15 bases stayed unmatched. The germline CDR1 and CDR2 sequences are SGHNT and YENEEA.

The CDR3 sequence: CASSFQQGNEAFF. CDR3 sequence (DNA): TGTGCCAGCAGCTTTCAACAGGGAAATGAAGCTTTCTTT. The chain couples TRBV7-9 to TRBJ1-1, with D possibly matching TRBD1 (6 bases). The CDR3 is 13 residues long. CDR1 is SEHNR and CDR2 is FQNEAQ in the germline V gene (reference sequence). Trimming took 3 bases from V and 7 from J, leaving 12 bases between them.

The chain links TRBV13 to TRBJ1-1, with unresolved D. The CDR3 contains 14 residues. V lost 4 bases and J lost 11, with 20 bases in between. Germline assignment: CDR1 PRHDT and CDR2 FYEKMQ (reference sequence). CDR3 sequence: CASSSQTKGWEAFF. The CDR3, as DNA: TGTGCCAGCAGCTCTCAAACTAAAGGTTGGGAGGCTTTCTTT.

The chain is built from TRBV2 and TRBJ2-1; 7 positions agree with TRBD1. Germline CDR1 is SNHLY and CDR2 is FYNNEI. The V and J ends lost 8 bases and 6 bases, in that order; junction bases with no gene match: 13. The CDR3 totals 15 residues. CDR3 in DNA: TGTGCCAGCGGTAGACAGGGAATTAACCCCAATGAGCAGTTCTTC. It yields the protein CASGRQGINPNEQFF.

The chain joins TRBV30 to TRBJ2-2; D remains ambiguous. With 0 bases removed from V and 6 bases from J, the gap between germline ends came to 8 bases. Germline CDR1 GTSNPN, CDR2 SVGIG (reference sequence). This CDR3 contains 13 residues. The CDR3 sequence: CAWSVQVAGELFF. CDR3 in DNA: TGTGCCTGGAGTGTCCAGGTTGCCGGGGAGCTGTTTTTT.

J is TRBJ2-2 and V is TRBV9; maybe TRBD1 (5 bases). Trimming cost V 3 bases and J 4 bases, with 13 bases left between them. The germline CDR1 and CDR2 sequences are SGDLS and YYNGEE. The CDR3 covers 15 residues. The CDR3 region has the DNA TGTGCCAGCAGCGGGAACCTGACAGCCACCGGGGAGCTGTTTTTT. It specifies CASSGNLTATGELFF.

The chain has TRBV11-2 and TRBJ2-7; weak D call: TRBD2 (6 bases). The CDR3 is 13 residues long. V was clipped by 4 bases and J by 13 bases, with 20 bases between them. Germline V gene data show CDR1 as SGHAT and CDR2 as FQNNGV. Written as DNA, the CDR3 is TGTGCCAGCAGCTCAATAAGGTCTAGCGTAGAATACTTC. Translation: CASSSIRSSVEYF.

This chain connects TRBV9 to TRBJ2-3, with 9 bases fitting TRBD1. CDR3 length equals 16 residues. CDR1 and CDR2 from the germline V gene are SGDLS and YYNGEE. V shed 0 bases and J 9 bases; nucleotides not matched to a gene: 11. The CDR3 spells CASSVDPPGQGDTQYF. In nucleotides, the CDR3 is TGTGCCAGCAGCGTAGATCCCCCGGGACAGGGAGACACGCAGTATTTT.

V usage is TRBV21-1 and J usage is TRBJ1-2; the DNA was not used to check the table's D call, TRBD1. TRBV21-1 is classified as a pseudogene. CDR3 length: 14 residues. The CDR3 DNA follows: TGTGCCAGCAGCCTCCGTGACAGGTTCTATGGCTACACCTTC. Its protein product is CASSLRDRFYGYTF.

The chain uses TRBV6-1 and TRBJ2-1, with D unresolved. The germline CDR1 and CDR2 sequences are MNHNS and SASEGT. V lost 4 bases and J lost 2, with 12 bases in between. CDR3 size: 15 residues. The DNA for the CDR3 is TGTGCCAGCAGTGTGGGCGATTCCCCCTACAATGAGCAGTTCTTC. Translation: CASSVGDSPYNEQFF.

The rearrangement links TRBV9 to TRBJ2-7; 14 bases are a match to TRBD2. The V gene end was trimmed by 4 bases and the J gene end by 4 bases; junction bases not matched to a gene: 10. In germline, CDR1 is SGDLS, CDR2 YYNGEE. The CDR3 length is 17 residues. CDR3 sequence: CASSLTSGTSGGYEQYF. Here the CDR3 DNA reads TGTGCCAGCAGCCTAACGAGCGGGACTAGCGGGGGATACGAGCAGTACTTC. Supplemented by reference TRBV9 and TRBJ2-7, the full variable domain reads DSGVTQTPKHLITATGQRVTLRCSPRSGDLSVYWYQQSLDQGLQFLIQYYNGEERAKGNILERFSAQQFPDLHSELNLSSLELGDSALYFCASSLTSGTSGGYEQYFGPGTRLTVT.

This clone was seen only once. The chain has TRBV7-3 and TRBJ2-1; 8 nucleotides agree with TRBD1. The V gene end was trimmed by 5 bases and the J gene end by 6 bases; junction bases not matched to a gene: 6. The CDR3 contains 14 residues. Germline V CDR1 and CDR2: SGHTA, FQGTGA. DNA for the CDR3: TGTGCCAGCAGCCCGGAGGACAGGGCCAATGAGCAGTTCTTC. The encoded protein is CASSPEDRANEQFF.

The V and J genes are TRBV5-4 and TRBJ2-5; maybe TRBD2 (5 bases). V was shortened by 7 bases and J by 2 bases, with 21 bases between the two germline ends. CDR3 length equals 16 residues. Germline CDR1 and CDR2: SGHNT and YYREEE (reference sequence). The CDR3 loop reads CASAYAGGPRQETQYF. CDR3 DNA sequence: TGTGCCAGCGCCTACGCTGGCGGGCCCCGTCAAGAGACCCAGTACTTC. The complete variable domain, with remaining parts taken from reference TRBV5-4 and TRBJ2-5, reads ETGVTQSPTHLIKTRGQQVTLRCSSQSGHNTVSWYQQALGQGPQFIFQYYREEENGRGNFPPRFSGLQFPNYSSELNVNALELDDSALYLCASAYAGGPRQETQYFGPGTRLLVL.

The sample holds one count of this clone. The V and J genes are TRBV7-6 and TRBJ2-5; 13 positions agree with TRBD2. Germline-derived CDR1 and CDR2 are SGHVS and FNYEAQ. The ends lost 5 bases at V and 2 bases at J; junction bases unmatched: 11. The CDR3 totals 18 residues. CDR3 bases: TGTGCCAGCAGCCCGACGGGACTAGCGGGGAACGGTCAAGAGACCCAGTACTTC. Translated: CASSPTGLAGNGQETQYF.

The chain combines TRBV28 with TRBJ1-1, with TRBD1 matching over 8 bases. V trimming: 1 base; J trimming: 7 bases; junction bases outside the gene matches: 5. The germline V gene has CDR1 MDHEN and CDR2 SYDVKM. There are 14 residues in the CDR3. CDR3 DNA: TGTGCCAGCAGTTTATCCCCAGGACAGGGTGAAGCTTTCTTT. This gives the protein CASSLSPGQGEAFF.

The chain is built from TRBV19 and TRBJ2-1; 7 bases match TRBD1. The CDR3 is 15 residues long. V shed 8 bases and J 7 bases; nucleotides not matched to a gene: 14. The germline gives CDR1 LNHDA, CDR2 SQIVND (reference sequence). The CDR3 DNA reads TGTGCCAGTTCTAGTTCCCGGACAGGTCCTAATGAGCAGTTCTTC. As protein: CASSSSRTGPNEQFF.

V gene TRBV23-1 combines with J gene TRBJ2-3, with D possibly being TRBD1 (6 bases). TRBV23-1 is assigned to the ORF class and has an uncertain function. Trimming stripped 2 bases from V and 0 bases from J, with 12 bases between. The CDR3 has 16 residues. The CDR3 spells CASSQGEGGSTDTQYF. CDR3 nucleotide sequence: TGCGCCAGCAGTCAAGGCGAAGGGGGAAGCACAGATACGCAGTATTTT.

The J gene is TRBJ2-3, the V gene TRBV27; 8 bases align to TRBD2. Trimming at V came to 2 bases and at J to 6 bases, leaving 10 bases not matched to a gene. The CDR3 loop spans 16 amino acids. Germline CDR1 MNHEY, CDR2 SMNVEV (reference sequence). This CDR3 reads CASSLEVAGNEDTQYF. DNA for the CDR3: TGTGCCAGCAGTTTAGAAGTAGCGGGGAACGAGGATACGCAGTATTTT.

In the case of this clone: The sample contains more than one DNA sequence encoding this CDR3. The rearrangement uses TRBV6-1 and TRBJ1-5; a weak D match, TRBD1 (6 bases). The germline CDR1 and CDR2 sequences are MNHNS and SASEGT. The V end was cut by 2 bases, the J end by 6 bases, with 14 bases between. This CDR3 is built from 15 residues. In nucleotides, the CDR3 is TGTGCCAGCAGTGAATCTGGGGGCAGGGGTCAGCCCCAGCATTTT. Translating gives CASSESGGRGQPQHF.

The count of this clone is one. V gene TRBV7-3 combines with J gene TRBJ2-1; D is unresolved. V was cut by 5 bases and J by 0 bases, with 11 bases left in between. CDR1 and CDR2 from the germline V gene are SGHTA and FQGTGA. The length of the CDR3 is 15 residues. CDR3 DNA sequence: TGTGCCAGCAGCGCCGGGTTCCCCTCCTACAATGAGCAGTTCTTC. Protein: CASSAGFPSYNEQFF.